These T cell receptor beta chains were read from a single sample in a study of control samples from healthy donors and cancer patients. Clones were sequenced by immunoSEQ multiplex PCR, and TCRdb holds only the in-frame ones, with some missing. The sample has about 82,000 clones, about 90% seen once. Material: blood. All receptors derive from a man in his fifties or sixties in good health. CDR3s include the opening cysteine and the closing phenylalanine or tryptophan. A D gene is named only where the DNA matches it firmly. Only some rows state a clone size, as once, few, many or a class for expanded clones.

>NA|NA|TRBJ1-1|TRBV25-1
CASSGETLGGPAFF
TGTGCCAGCAGTGGCGAGACATTGGGGGGCCCGGCTTTCTTT
>NA|NA|TRBJ1-4|TRBV4-3
CASSQDRGIGGEKLFF
TGCGCCAGCAGCCAAGATAGGGGAATTGGCGGTGAAAAACTGTTTTTT
>NA|once|TRBJ2-1|TRBV7-3
CASSLGAGYNEQFF
TGTGCCAGCAGCTTAGGGGCGGGTTACAATGAGCAGTTCTTC
>NA|NA|TRBJ2-7|TRBV18
CASSPSPARSYEQYF
TGTGCCAGCTCACCTTCACCGGCCCGCTCCTACGAGCAGTACTTC
>NA|NA|TRBJ1-6|TRBV2
CASTRGPPNSPLHF
TGTGCCAGCACCCGGGGTCCGCCTAATTCACCCCTCCACTTT
>NA|NA|TRBJ1-2|TRBV3-1/TRBV3-2
CASSQEVGGGWYYGYTF
TGTGCCAGCAGCCAAGAAGTCGGCGGGGGCTGGTACTATGGCTACACCTTC
>TRBD1|NA|TRBJ1-5|TRBV30
CAWSVQGQGGQPQHF
TGTGCCTGGAGTGTACAAGGACAGGGGGGTCAGCCCCAGCATTTT
>TRBD2|NA|TRBJ2-3|TRBV6-2/TRBV6-3
CASSSVLAGTPDTQYF
TGTGCCAGCAGTAGCGTTCTAGCGGGGACCCCAGATACGCAGTATTTT
>NA|NA|TRBJ1-2|TRBV6-6
CASSYPQGKSWGYTF
TGTGCCAGCAGTTACCCCCAGGGGAAGTCGTGGGGCTACACCTTC
>NA|NA|TRBJ1-4|TRBV27
CASSYRGHPNEKLFF
TGTGCCAGCAGTTACCGGGGACACCCTAATGAAAAACTGTTTTTT
>NA|NA|TRBJ2-4|TRBV5-1
CASSSGGVQNIQYF
TGCGCCAGCAGCTCAGGAGGGGTGCAAAACATTCAGTACTTC
>NA|NA|TRBJ1-3|TRBV4-2
CASSQAPLGSSSGNTIYF
TGTGCCAGCAGCCAAGCCCCTTTGGGTAGTAGCTCTGGAAACACCATATATTTT
>NA|NA|TRBJ2-3|TRBV11-1
CASSLEGRGGTDTQYF
TGTGCCAGCAGCTTAGAGGGGCGCGGAGGCACAGATACGCAGTATTTT
>NA|NA|TRBJ1-5|TRBV7-2
CASSLMGAGQPQHF
TGTGCCAGCAGCTTGATGGGGGCAGGTCAGCCCCAGCATTTT
>TRBD1|once|TRBJ1-1|TRBV29-1
CSARGQALQAFF
TGCAGCGCCCGAGGACAGGCCCTCCAGGCTTTCTTT
>NA|NA|TRBJ2-5|TRBV27
CASSFRRQETQYF
TGTGCCAGCAGTTTTAGGAGGCAAGAGACCCAGTACTTC
>NA|NA|TRBJ1-5|TRBV7-8
CASSLGDQPQHF
TGTGCCAGCAGCTTAGGGGATCAGCCCCAGCATTTT
>NA|NA|TRBJ2-6|TRBV5-5
CASSFRRVGAGANVLTF
TGTGCCAGCAGCTTTCGGCGAGTGGGGGCTGGGGCCAACGTCCTGACTTTC
>NA|NA|TRBJ2-6|TRBV15
CATSIPGANVLTF
TGTGCCACCAGCATACCGGGGGCCAACGTCCTGACTTTC
>NA|NA|TRBJ1-6|TRBV30
CAWSSGAPVHHF
TGTGCCTGGAGTTCAGGGGCTCCCGTCCACCACTTT
>NA|few|TRBJ2-3|TRBV11-2
CASSLGPEPPYF
TGTGCCAGCAGCCTAGGGCCCGAGCCCCCGTATTTT
>NA|once|TRBJ1-5|TRBV2
CASSVGSNQPQHF
TGTGCCAGCAGTGTAGGGAGCAATCAGCCCCAGCATTTT
>TRBD2|NA|TRBJ2-7|TRBV9
CASSAGTNSEQYF
TGTGCCAGCAGCGCCGGGACTAATTCAGAGCAGTACTTC
>NA|once|TRBJ1-4|TRBV4-1
CASSHRLSTNEKLFF
TGCGCCAGCAGTCATAGACTTTCGACTAATGAAAAACTGTTTTTT
>TRBD2|NA|TRBJ2-2|TRBV4-2
CASSQPGTSFTGELFF
TGTGCCAGCAGCCAACCCGGGACTAGTTTCACCGGGGAGCTGTTTTTT
>NA|NA|TRBJ1-1|TRBV6-5
CASSYRGDGTEAFF
TGTGCCAGCAGTTACCGGGGTGACGGCACTGAAGCTTTCTTT
>TRBD1|once|TRBJ2-7|TRBV7-9
CASSPRDRANEQYF
TGTGCCAGCAGCCCGAGAGACAGGGCGAACGAGCAGTACTTC
>NA|NA|TRBJ2-7|TRBV4-3
CASSQDRGFRSYEQYF
TGCGCCAGCAGCCAAGATCGAGGATTTCGATCCTACGAGCAGTACTTC
>TRBD1|NA|TRBJ1-5|TRBV9
CASSAGQGYQPQHF
TGTGCCAGCAGCGCGGGACAGGGGTATCAGCCCCAGCATTTT
>NA|NA|TRBJ1-5|TRBV5-4
CASSLGGLGQPQHF
TGTGCCAGCAGCTTGGGGGGTTTGGGTCAGCCCCAGCATTTT
>NA|NA|TRBJ2-7|TRBV7-2
CASSLEMAYEQYF
TGTGCCAGCAGCTTAGAAATGGCCTACGAGCAGTACTTC
>NA|NA|TRBJ2-1|TRBV7-2
CASSLGALLKSDEQFF
TGTGCCAGCAGCTTAGGGGCCCTTCTTAAGTCCGATGAGCAGTTCTTC
>TRBD1|NA|TRBJ2-3|TRBV30
CAYGQGLDTQYF
TGTGCCTACGGACAGGGTTTAGATACGCAGTATTTT
>NA|NA|TRBJ2-2|TRBV7-8
CASSSGDFTGELFF
TGTGCCAGCAGCTCTGGGGACTTCACCGGGGAGCTGTTTTTT
>TRBD1|once|TRBJ1-2|TRBV2
CASRSRTGWDGYTF
TGTGCCAGCAGGTCCAGGACAGGGTGGGATGGCTACACCTTC
>NA|NA|TRBJ1-5|TRBV30
CAWSPRGQVLNQPQHF
TGTGCCTGGAGTCCCCGAGGGCAGGTTCTCAATCAGCCCCAGCATTTT
>NA|few|TRBJ1-1|TRBV10-3
CASRQDLNTEAFF
TGTGCCAGCCGACAGGATTTGAACACTGAAGCTTTCTTT
>TRBD1|NA|TRBJ1-5|TRBV4-1
CASSPWGQGQPQHF
TGCGCCAGCAGCCCCTGGGGACAGGGTCAGCCCCAGCATTTT
>NA|NA|TRBJ2-3|TRBV7-8
CASSLRDRSADTQYF
TGTGCCAGCAGCTTAAGGGACCGAAGCGCAGATACGCAGTATTTT
>TRBD1|NA|TRBJ1-2|TRBV25-1
CASSAGGYGYTF
TGTGCCAGCTCCGCAGGGGGATATGGCTACACCTTC
>NA|few|TRBJ1-4|TRBV28
CASSNGAGKGEKLFF
TGTGCCAGCTCAAATGGGGCAGGGAAGGGTGAAAAACTGTTTTTT
>NA|NA|TRBJ2-2|TRBV5-4
CASSWGGFRGNTGELFF
TGTGCCAGCAGCTGGGGAGGGTTCAGGGGGAACACCGGGGAGCTGTTTTTT
>NA|NA|TRBJ1-1|TRBV2
CASSVSRDTEAFF
TGTGCCAGCAGTGTCAGTAGGGACACTGAAGCTTTCTTT
>NA|NA|TRBJ2-1|TRBV19
CASSYGSNEQFF
TGTGCCAGTAGTTATGGCAGCAATGAGCAGTTCTTC
>NA|NA|TRBJ2-3|TRBV10-3
CAISGGDTQYF
TGTGCCATCAGTGGGGGGGATACGCAGTATTTT
>NA|once|TRBJ1-5|TRBV5-4
CASSLGGNPGNQPQHF
TGTGCCAGCAGCTTGGGGGGCAACCCGGGCAATCAGCCCCAGCATTTT
>NA|NA|TRBJ2-1|TRBV6-5
CASSYSITGYYNEQFF
TGTGCCAGCAGTTACTCGATTACAGGGTACTACAATGAGCAGTTCTTC
>TRBD2|once|TRBJ2-1|TRBV29-1
CSVELAGRNEQFF
TGCAGCGTTGAACTAGCGGGACGGAATGAGCAGTTCTTC
>NA|few|TRBJ2-1|TRBV10-3
CAISELTDNEQFF
TGTGCCATCAGTGAGTTAACCGACAATGAGCAGTTCTTC
>TRBD1|NA|TRBJ1-1|TRBV7-3
CASSVTGVTEAFF
TGTGCCAGCAGCGTCACAGGGGTCACTGAAGCTTTCTTT
>NA|NA|TRBJ1-2|TRBV2
CASIRQAANYGYTF
TGTGCCAGCATCCGACAGGCAGCTAACTATGGCTACACCTTC
>NA|NA|TRBJ2-2|TRBV24-1
CATSDFGGRNTGELFF
TGTGCCACCAGTGATTTTGGGGGGAGGAACACCGGGGAGCTGTTTTTT
>TRBD1|few|TRBJ1-2|TRBV9
CASSSRQGPYGYTF
TGTGCCAGCAGCTCACGACAGGGTCCCTATGGCTACACCTTC
>TRBD2|once|TRBJ2-3|TRBV10-2
CASSPTSGGGGGTQYF
TGCGCCAGCAGTCCGACTAGCGGGGGGGGTGGAGGTACGCAGTATTTT